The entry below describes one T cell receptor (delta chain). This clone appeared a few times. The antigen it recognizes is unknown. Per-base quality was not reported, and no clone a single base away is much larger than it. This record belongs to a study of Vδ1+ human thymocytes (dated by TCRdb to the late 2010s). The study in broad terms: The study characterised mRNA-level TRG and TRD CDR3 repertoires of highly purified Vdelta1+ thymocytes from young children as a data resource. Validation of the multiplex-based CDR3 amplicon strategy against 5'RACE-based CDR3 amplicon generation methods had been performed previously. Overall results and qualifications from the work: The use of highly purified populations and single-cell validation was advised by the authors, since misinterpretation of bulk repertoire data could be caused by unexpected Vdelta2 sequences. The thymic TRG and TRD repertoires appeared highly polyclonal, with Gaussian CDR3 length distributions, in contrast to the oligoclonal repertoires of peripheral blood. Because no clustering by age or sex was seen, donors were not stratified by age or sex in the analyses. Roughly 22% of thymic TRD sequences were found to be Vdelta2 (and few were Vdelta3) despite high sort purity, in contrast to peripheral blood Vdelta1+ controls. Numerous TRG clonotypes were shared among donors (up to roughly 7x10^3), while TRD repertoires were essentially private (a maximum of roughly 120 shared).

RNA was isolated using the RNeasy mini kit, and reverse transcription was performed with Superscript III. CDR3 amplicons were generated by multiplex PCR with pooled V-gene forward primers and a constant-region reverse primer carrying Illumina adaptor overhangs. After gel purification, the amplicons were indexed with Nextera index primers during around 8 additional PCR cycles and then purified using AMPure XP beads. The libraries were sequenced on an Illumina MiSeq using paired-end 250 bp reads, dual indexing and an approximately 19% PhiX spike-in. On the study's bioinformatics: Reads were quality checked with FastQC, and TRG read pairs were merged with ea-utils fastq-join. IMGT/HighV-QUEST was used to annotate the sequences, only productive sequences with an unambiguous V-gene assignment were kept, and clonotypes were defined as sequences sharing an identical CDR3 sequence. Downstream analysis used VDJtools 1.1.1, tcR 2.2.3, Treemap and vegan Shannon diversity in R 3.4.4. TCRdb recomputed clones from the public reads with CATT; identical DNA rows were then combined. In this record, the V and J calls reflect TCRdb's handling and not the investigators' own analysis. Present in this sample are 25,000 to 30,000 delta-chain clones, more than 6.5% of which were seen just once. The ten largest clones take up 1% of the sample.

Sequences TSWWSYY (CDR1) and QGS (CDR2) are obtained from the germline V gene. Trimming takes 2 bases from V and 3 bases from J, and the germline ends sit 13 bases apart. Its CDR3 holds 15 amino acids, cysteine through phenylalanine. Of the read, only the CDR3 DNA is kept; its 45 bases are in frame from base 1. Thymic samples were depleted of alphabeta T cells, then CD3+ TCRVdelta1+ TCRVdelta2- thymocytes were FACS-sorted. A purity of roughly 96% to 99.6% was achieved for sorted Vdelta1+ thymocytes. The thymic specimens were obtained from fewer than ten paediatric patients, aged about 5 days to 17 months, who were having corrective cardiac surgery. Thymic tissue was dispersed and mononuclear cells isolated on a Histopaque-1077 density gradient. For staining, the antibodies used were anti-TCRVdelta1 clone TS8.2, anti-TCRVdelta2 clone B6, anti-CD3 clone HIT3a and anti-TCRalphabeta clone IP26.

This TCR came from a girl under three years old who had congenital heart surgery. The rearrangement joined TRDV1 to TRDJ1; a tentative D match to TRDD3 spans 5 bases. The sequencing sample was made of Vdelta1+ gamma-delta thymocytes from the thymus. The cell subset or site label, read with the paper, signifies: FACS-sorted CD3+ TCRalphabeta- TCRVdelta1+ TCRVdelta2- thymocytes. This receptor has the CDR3 CALGEMSGEADKLIF. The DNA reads TGTGCTCTTGGGGAAATGTCCGGGGAAGCCGATAAACTCATCTTT.